This is a list of T cell receptor beta chains from one sample in a study of shared clonotypes between healthy human individuals. Sequencing used immunoSEQ multiplex PCR; TCRdb keeps in-frame clones, though not all of them. Of approximately 2.4 million clones in the sample, under 97% are singletons; the top ten hold approximately 0.13%. The specimen sequenced was naive CD4+ T cells sorted from blood. The origin of the receptors is a man aged 18 to 29 in good health. Both conserved end residues are part of each CDR3. The order of the fields is CDR3 length, V gene, clone size, D gene, J gene, CDR3 protein, CDR3 DNA. A D gene is named only where the DNA matches it firmly. Clone size is not always given. Where it is, it says once, few, many or a class for expanded clones.

len: 14; v_gene: TRBV6-5; abundance: -; d_gene: -; j_gene: TRBJ2-7; CDR3aa: CASSFLTSSYEQYF; CDR3nt: TGTGCCAGCAGTTTCCTTACGAGCTCCTACGAGCAGTACTTC
len: 15; v_gene: TRBV7-8; abundance: -; d_gene: -; j_gene: TRBJ2-3; CDR3aa: CASSLGAARTDTQYF; CDR3nt: TGTGCCAGCAGCTTAGGGGCGGCCCGCACAGATACGCAGTATTTT
len: 12; v_gene: TRBV27; abundance: -; d_gene: -; j_gene: TRBJ2-7; CDR3aa: CASMGYSYEQYF; CDR3nt: TGTGCCAGCATGGGCTACTCCTACGAGCAGTACTTC
len: 13; v_gene: TRBV11-2; abundance: -; d_gene: -; j_gene: TRBJ2-2; CDR3aa: CASSLTNRVELFF; CDR3nt: TGTGCCAGCAGCTTAACCAACAGGGTGGAGCTGTTTTTT
len: 15; v_gene: TRBV30; abundance: -; d_gene: -; j_gene: TRBJ1-3; CDR3aa: CAWSPQGTSGNTIYF; CDR3nt: TGTGCCTGGAGCCCTCAGGGGACCTCTGGAAACACCATATATTTT
len: 16; v_gene: TRBV18; abundance: -; d_gene: TRBD1; j_gene: TRBJ2-3; CDR3aa: CASSPPNRGGTDTQYF; CDR3nt: TGTGCCAGCTCACCACCTAACAGGGGAGGCACAGATACGCAGTATTTT
len: 16; v_gene: TRBV5-1; abundance: -; d_gene: -; j_gene: TRBJ2-7; CDR3aa: CASSLVSSFSSYEQYF; CDR3nt: TGCGCCAGCAGCTTGGTATCTAGCTTTAGCTCCTACGAGCAGTACTTC
len: 15; v_gene: TRBV10-3; abundance: -; d_gene: TRBD2; j_gene: TRBJ2-7; CDR3aa: CAISGNSGGSYEQYF; CDR3nt: TGTGCCATCAGTGGTAATAGCGGGGGGTCCTACGAGCAGTACTTC
len: 13; v_gene: TRBV6-1; abundance: -; d_gene: -; j_gene: TRBJ2-5; CDR3aa: CASGVLVGETQYF; CDR3nt: TGTGCCAGCGGGGTGTTGGTAGGGGAGACCCAGTACTTC
len: 14; v_gene: TRBV7-9; abundance: -; d_gene: -; j_gene: TRBJ1-1; CDR3aa: CASSLTGMVTEAFF; CDR3nt: TGTGCCAGCAGCTTAACAGGGATGGTCACTGAAGCTTTCTTT
len: 13; v_gene: TRBV5-4; abundance: once; d_gene: -; j_gene: TRBJ2-7; CDR3aa: CASSYRRVGEQYF; CDR3nt: TGTGCCAGCAGCTACAGGAGAGTTGGCGAGCAGTACTTC
len: 16; v_gene: TRBV6-4; abundance: -; d_gene: TRBD2; j_gene: TRBJ2-5; CDR3aa: CASSDSETSGEETQYF; CDR3nt: TGTGCCAGCAGTGACTCGGAGACTAGCGGAGAAGAGACCCAGTACTTC
len: 15; v_gene: TRBV18; abundance: -; d_gene: -; j_gene: TRBJ1-1; CDR3aa: CASSPTGQINTEAFF; CDR3nt: TGTGCCAGCTCACCTACCGGACAAATAAACACTGAAGCTTTCTTT
len: 14; v_gene: TRBV10-3; abundance: -; d_gene: -; j_gene: TRBJ2-1; CDR3aa: CAITAIRDTNEQFF; CDR3nt: TGTGCCATCACTGCGATCCGGGACACCAATGAGCAGTTCTTC
len: 18; v_gene: TRBV18; abundance: -; d_gene: -; j_gene: TRBJ1-5; CDR3aa: CASSPYRSGDSSNQPQHF; CDR3nt: TGTGCCAGCTCACCCTATCGCTCAGGGGACTCTAGCAATCAGCCCCAGCATTTT
len: 15; v_gene: TRBV7-9; abundance: -; d_gene: TRBD1; j_gene: TRBJ1-5; CDR3aa: CASSRTGGTPQPQHF; CDR3nt: TGTGCCAGCAGCAGAACAGGGGGAACCCCTCAGCCCCAGCATTTT
len: 13; v_gene: TRBV6-6; abundance: -; d_gene: -; j_gene: TRBJ1-1; CDR3aa: CASSYAVNTEAFF; CDR3nt: TGTGCCAGCAGTTACGCTGTTAACACTGAAGCTTTCTTT
len: 14; v_gene: TRBV7-2; abundance: -; d_gene: -; j_gene: TRBJ2-3; CDR3aa: CASSKEGRTDTQYF; CDR3nt: TGTGCCAGCAGCAAAGAGGGGCGCACAGATACGCAGTATTTT
len: 13; v_gene: TRBV7-6; abundance: few; d_gene: -; j_gene: TRBJ1-3; CDR3aa: CASSTGSGNTIYF; CDR3nt: TGTGCCAGCAGTACGGGATCTGGAAACACCATATATTTT
len: 15; v_gene: TRBV15; abundance: -; d_gene: -; j_gene: TRBJ1-6; CDR3aa: CATSSGSSYNSPLHF; CDR3nt: TGTGCCACCTCTTCCGGGAGCTCCTATAATTCACCCCTCCACTTT
len: 13; v_gene: TRBV6-1; abundance: -; d_gene: TRBD2; j_gene: TRBJ2-7; CDR3aa: CATLRGGFYEQYF; CDR3nt: TGTGCCACCTTGCGGGGGGGCTTCTACGAGCAGTACTTC
len: 14; v_gene: TRBV10-3; abundance: -; d_gene: -; j_gene: TRBJ1-6; CDR3aa: CATASGGGSSPLHF; CDR3nt: TGTGCCACCGCGTCGGGAGGGGGTAGTTCACCCCTCCACTTT
len: 14; v_gene: TRBV10-1; abundance: once; d_gene: -; j_gene: TRBJ2-2; CDR3aa: CASSPRTKDGELFF; CDR3nt: TGCGCCAGCAGCCCCCGGACTAAAGACGGGGAGCTGTTTTTT
len: 17; v_gene: TRBV7-2; abundance: -; d_gene: -; j_gene: TRBJ2-2; CDR3aa: CASRISGLATNTGELFF; CDR3nt: TGTGCCAGCAGAATATCGGGGTTAGCCACGAACACCGGGGAGCTGTTTTTT
len: 15; v_gene: TRBV6-5; abundance: -; d_gene: TRBD1; j_gene: TRBJ2-7; CDR3aa: CASSYSRGLPYEQYF; CDR3nt: TGTGCCAGCAGTTACTCCAGGGGGCTCCCCTACGAGCAGTACTTC
len: 17; v_gene: TRBV4-1; abundance: -; d_gene: TRBD2; j_gene: TRBJ2-1; CDR3aa: CASSQETLSGGHNEQFF; CDR3nt: TGCGCCAGCAGCCAAGAAACACTAAGCGGGGGCCACAATGAGCAGTTCTTC
len: 14; v_gene: TRBV6-1; abundance: -; d_gene: -; j_gene: TRBJ1-5; CDR3aa: CASTPDGGNQPQHF; CDR3nt: TGTGCCAGCACTCCCGACGGGGGTAATCAGCCCCAGCATTTT
len: 14; v_gene: TRBV7-2; abundance: -; d_gene: -; j_gene: TRBJ1-3; CDR3aa: CASRSGGLKNTIYF; CDR3nt: TGTGCCAGCAGATCCGGAGGATTAAAAAACACCATATATTTT
len: 12; v_gene: TRBV30; abundance: -; d_gene: -; j_gene: TRBJ1-2; CDR3aa: CAWAVRDYGYTF; CDR3nt: TGTGCCTGGGCGGTTAGGGACTATGGCTACACCTTC
len: 14; v_gene: TRBV6-1; abundance: -; d_gene: -; j_gene: TRBJ1-1; CDR3aa: CASSEETVNTEAFF; CDR3nt: TGTGCCAGCAGTGAAGAGACAGTAAACACTGAAGCTTTCTTT
len: 14; v_gene: TRBV7-2; abundance: -; d_gene: -; j_gene: TRBJ1-4; CDR3aa: CASSLRGRGEKLFF; CDR3nt: TGTGCCAGCAGCTTAAGAGGGCGGGGTGAAAAACTGTTTTTT
len: 17; v_gene: TRBV7-8; abundance: -; d_gene: TRBD1; j_gene: TRBJ1-3; CDR3aa: CASSLYRDRGYRNTIYF; CDR3nt: TGTGCCAGCAGCTTATATAGAGACAGGGGGTATCGGAACACCATATATTTT
len: 14; v_gene: TRBV7-2; abundance: -; d_gene: -; j_gene: TRBJ2-3; CDR3aa: CASSLWRAADTQYF; CDR3nt: TGTGCCAGCAGCTTATGGCGCGCGGCGGATACGCAGTATTTT
len: 15; v_gene: TRBV7-2; abundance: -; d_gene: TRBD1; j_gene: TRBJ2-5; CDR3aa: CASSLEVTGRETQYF; CDR3nt: TGTGCCAGCAGCTTAGAAGTGACAGGGAGAGAGACCCAGTACTTC
len: 12; v_gene: TRBV30; abundance: once; d_gene: -; j_gene: TRBJ1-5; CDR3aa: CAWSRDRLAQHF; CDR3nt: TGTGCCTGGAGCCGGGATCGACTAGCCCAGCATTTT
len: 14; v_gene: TRBV29-1; abundance: -; d_gene: -; j_gene: TRBJ2-2; CDR3aa: CSVARDSGSGELFF; CDR3nt: TGCAGCGTTGCTAGGGACTCTGGATCCGGGGAGCTGTTTTTT
len: 16; v_gene: TRBV5-1; abundance: -; d_gene: -; j_gene: TRBJ2-3; CDR3aa: CASSLGGTTSTDTQYF; CDR3nt: TGCGCCAGCAGCTTGGGGGGGACCACCAGCACAGATACGCAGTATTTT
len: 19; v_gene: TRBV30; abundance: -; d_gene: -; j_gene: TRBJ2-4; CDR3aa: CAWSVPRGAIPLAKTIQYF; CDR3nt: TGTGCCTGGAGTGTACCCCGGGGGGCGATTCCTCTAGCCAAAACCATTCAGTACTTC
len: 15; v_gene: TRBV6-4; abundance: -; d_gene: TRBD1; j_gene: TRBJ2-2; CDR3aa: CASSVEQGATGELFF; CDR3nt: TGTGCCAGCAGTGTCGAACAGGGGGCAACCGGGGAGCTGTTTTTT
len: 14; v_gene: TRBV6-5; abundance: -; d_gene: TRBD1; j_gene: TRBJ1-6; CDR3aa: CASRGQNNNSPLHF; CDR3nt: TGTGCCAGCAGGGGACAGAACAATAATTCACCCCTCCACTTT
len: 12; v_gene: TRBV11-3; abundance: -; d_gene: -; j_gene: TRBJ1-2; CDR3aa: CASSPTRRGYTF; CDR3nt: TGTGCCAGCAGCCCCACCCGGCGGGGCTACACCTTC
len: 16; v_gene: TRBV2; abundance: -; d_gene: TRBD2; j_gene: TRBJ2-3; CDR3aa: CASSGPSGTSTDTQYF; CDR3nt: TGTGCCAGCAGTGGTCCTAGCGGGACTAGCACAGATACGCAGTATTTT
len: 18; v_gene: TRBV5-1; abundance: -; d_gene: TRBD1; j_gene: TRBJ1-3; CDR3aa: CASTRSGTDFNSGNTIYF; CDR3nt: TGCGCCAGCACCCGGAGTGGGACAGACTTCAACTCTGGAAACACCATATATTTT
len: 14; v_gene: TRBV7-9; abundance: -; d_gene: -; j_gene: TRBJ2-3; CDR3aa: CASSSKISTDTQYF; CDR3nt: TGTGCCAGCAGTTCGAAGATAAGCACAGATACGCAGTATTTT
len: 14; v_gene: TRBV28; abundance: -; d_gene: -; j_gene: TRBJ1-2; CDR3aa: CASLGTGANYGYTF; CDR3nt: TGTGCCAGTCTAGGGACCGGAGCTAACTATGGCTACACCTTC